This T cell receptor beta chain originates from a study of regulatory T cells in long-lasting Graves disease. Overall study: Graves' patients with a new diagnosis had received antithyroid drugs under 3 months.

Time point specified: newly diagnosed GD, antithyroid drugs for less than 3 months. PBMCs were the source of the RNA used for TCR sequencing. Graves' disease diagnoses used American Thyroid Association guidelines. For TCR beta, libraries came from iRepertoire HTBI primers and Arm-PCR of CDR3 regions. How the authors handled the data: Sequenced samples collectively carried roughly 63 TRBV and 14 TRBJ segments. TCRdb reanalysed the multiplex PCR reads using MiXCR and keeps one entry per CDR3 protein. V and J calls and clone size were set by TCRdb, not the authors. The repertoire holds about 310,000 distinct CDR3 sequences, about 18% seen once, with about two fifths in the top ten. This clonotype was seen repeatedly, ten times or more. The clonotype comes from a female donor with Graves disease. The specimen comprised peripheral blood mononuclear cells (PBMCs), sampled at new diagnosis, from a patient treated with antithyroid drugs.

The CDR3 spells CASSDSGTYEQYF. CDR3 DNA sequence: TGTGCCAGCAGTGACAGCGGAACCTACGAGCAGTACTTC. The chain links TRBV6-1 to TRBJ2-7, with a weak D call TRBD2 (5 bases). Trimming shortened V by 3 bases and J by 2 bases, and 8 bases separated the two germline ends. Per germline, CDR1 MNHNS and CDR2 SASEGT. This CDR3 is built from 13 residues.